This T cell receptor (beta chain) was captured by sequencing in a study of control samples from healthy donors and cancer patients. Clones were sequenced by immunoSEQ multiplex PCR, and TCRdb holds only the in-frame ones, with some missing. The sample records 40,000 to 55,000 clones, 70% being singletons. In its sample, this clone was seen a few times. Germline trimming cut 5 bases from V and 3 bases from J; bases unmatched to any gene: 10. Germline lookup yields CDR1 SGHRS and CDR2 YFSETQ. CDR3 length: 15 amino acids. Sequencing used formalin-fixed, paraffin-embedded tissue. V usage is TRBV5-1 and J usage is TRBJ1-1, with 7 positions matching TRBD1. The receptor comes from a male donor with melanoma. CDR3 in amino acids: CASRQGSGVDTEAFF. The DNA for the CDR3 is TGCGCCAGCAGACAGGGGTCGGGCGTAGACACTGAAGCTTTCTTT.